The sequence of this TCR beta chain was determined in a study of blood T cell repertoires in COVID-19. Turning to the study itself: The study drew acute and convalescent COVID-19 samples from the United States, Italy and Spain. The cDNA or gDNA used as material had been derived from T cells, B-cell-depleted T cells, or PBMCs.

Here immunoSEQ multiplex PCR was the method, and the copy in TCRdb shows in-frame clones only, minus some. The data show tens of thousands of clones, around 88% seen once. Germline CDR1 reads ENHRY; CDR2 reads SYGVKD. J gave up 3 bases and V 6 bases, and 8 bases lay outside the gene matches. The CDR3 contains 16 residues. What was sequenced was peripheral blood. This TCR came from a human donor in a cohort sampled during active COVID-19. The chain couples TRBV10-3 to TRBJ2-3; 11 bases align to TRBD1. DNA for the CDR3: TGTGCCATCAGGATCGGGACAGGGGGAGGAACAGATACGCAGTATTTT. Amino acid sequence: CAIRIGTGGGTDTQYF.